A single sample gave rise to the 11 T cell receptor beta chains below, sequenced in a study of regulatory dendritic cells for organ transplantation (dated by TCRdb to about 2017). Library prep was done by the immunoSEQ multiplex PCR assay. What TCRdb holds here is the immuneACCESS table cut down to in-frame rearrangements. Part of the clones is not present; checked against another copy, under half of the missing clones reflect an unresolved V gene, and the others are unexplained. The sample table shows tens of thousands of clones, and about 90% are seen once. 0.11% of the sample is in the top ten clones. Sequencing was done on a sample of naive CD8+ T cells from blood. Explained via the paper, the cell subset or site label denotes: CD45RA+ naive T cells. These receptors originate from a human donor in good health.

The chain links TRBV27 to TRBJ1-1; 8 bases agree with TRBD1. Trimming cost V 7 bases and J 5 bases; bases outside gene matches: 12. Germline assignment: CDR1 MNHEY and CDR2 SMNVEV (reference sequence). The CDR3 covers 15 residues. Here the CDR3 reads CASKLLGTGRTEAFF. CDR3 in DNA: TGTGCCAGCAAATTACTAGGGACAGGAAGGACTGAAGCTTTCTTT.

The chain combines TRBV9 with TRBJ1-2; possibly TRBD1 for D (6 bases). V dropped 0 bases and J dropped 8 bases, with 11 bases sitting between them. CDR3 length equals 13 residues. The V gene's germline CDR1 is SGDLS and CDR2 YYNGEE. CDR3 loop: CASSVETGLGYTF. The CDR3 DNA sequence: TGTGCCAGCAGCGTAGAGACAGGTCTCGGCTACACCTTC.

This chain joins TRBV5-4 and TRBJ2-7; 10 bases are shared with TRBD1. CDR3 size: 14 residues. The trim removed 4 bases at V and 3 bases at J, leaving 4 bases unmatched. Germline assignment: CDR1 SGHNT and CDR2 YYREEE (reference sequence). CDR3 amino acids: CASSTGTGVYEQYF. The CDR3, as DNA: TGTGCCAGCAGCACCGGGACAGGGGTCTACGAGCAGTACTTC.

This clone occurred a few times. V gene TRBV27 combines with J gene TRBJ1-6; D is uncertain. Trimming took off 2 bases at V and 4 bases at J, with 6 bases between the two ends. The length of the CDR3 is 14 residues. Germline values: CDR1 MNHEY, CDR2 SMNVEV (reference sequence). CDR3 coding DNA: TGTGCCAGCAGTTTAGTGGGGTATAATTCACCCCTCCACTTT. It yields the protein CASSLVGYNSPLHF.

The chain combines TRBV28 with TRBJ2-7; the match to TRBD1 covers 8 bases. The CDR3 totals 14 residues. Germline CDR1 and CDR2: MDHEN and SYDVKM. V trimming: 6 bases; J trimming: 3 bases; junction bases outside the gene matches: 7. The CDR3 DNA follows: TGTGCCAGCAGCTATCAGGGGGCTCTCTACGAGCAGTACTTC. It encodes CASSYQGALYEQYF.

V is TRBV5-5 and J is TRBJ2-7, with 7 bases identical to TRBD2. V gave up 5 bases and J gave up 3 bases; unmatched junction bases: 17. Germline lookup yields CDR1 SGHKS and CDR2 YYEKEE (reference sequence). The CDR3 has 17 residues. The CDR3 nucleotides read TGTGCCAGCAGGCCGCCCCTGAGAGGGACTACCGACTACGAGCAGTACTTC. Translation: CASRPPLRGTTDYEQYF.

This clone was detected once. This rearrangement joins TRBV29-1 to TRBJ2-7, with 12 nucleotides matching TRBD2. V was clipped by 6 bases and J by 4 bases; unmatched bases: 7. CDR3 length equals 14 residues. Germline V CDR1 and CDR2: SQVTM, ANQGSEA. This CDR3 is CSVVLAGGFYEQYF. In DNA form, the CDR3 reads TGCAGCGTGGTACTAGCGGGAGGTTTTTACGAGCAGTACTTC.

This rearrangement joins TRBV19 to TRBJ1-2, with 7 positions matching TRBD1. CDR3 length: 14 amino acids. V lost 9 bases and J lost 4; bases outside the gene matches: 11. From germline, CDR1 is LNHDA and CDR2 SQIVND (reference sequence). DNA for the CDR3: TGTGCCAGAGACCGACAGGGTCCCCTCTATGGCTACACCTTC. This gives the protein CARDRQGPLYGYTF.

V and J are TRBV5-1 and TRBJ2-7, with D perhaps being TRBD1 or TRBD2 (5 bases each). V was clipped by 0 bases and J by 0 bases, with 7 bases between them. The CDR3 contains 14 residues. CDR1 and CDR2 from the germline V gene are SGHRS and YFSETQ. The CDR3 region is CASSLEGTSYEQYF. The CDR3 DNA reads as TGCGCCAGCAGCTTGGAGGGGACCTCCTACGAGCAGTACTTC. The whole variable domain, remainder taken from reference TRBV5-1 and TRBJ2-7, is KAGVTQTPRYLIKTRGQQVTLSCSPISGHRSVSWYQQTPGQGLQFLFEYFSETQRNKGNFPGRFSGRQFSNSRSEMNVSTLELGDSALYLCASSLEGTSYEQYFGPGTRLTVT.

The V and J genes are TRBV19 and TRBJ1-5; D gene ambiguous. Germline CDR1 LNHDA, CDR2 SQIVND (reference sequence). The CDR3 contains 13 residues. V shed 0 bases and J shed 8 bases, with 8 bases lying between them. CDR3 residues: CASSIDGDEPQHF. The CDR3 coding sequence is TGTGCCAGTAGTATAGATGGGGATGAGCCCCAGCATTTT.

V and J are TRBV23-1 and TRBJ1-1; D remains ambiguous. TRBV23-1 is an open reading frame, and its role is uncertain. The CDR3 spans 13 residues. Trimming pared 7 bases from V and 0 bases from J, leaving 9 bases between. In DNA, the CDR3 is TGCGCCAGCAAACGTAACGTGAACACTGAAGCTTTCTTT. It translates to CASKRNVNTEAFF.